The sequence of this T cell receptor (beta chain) was determined in a study of blood T cell repertoires in COVID-19. Germline CDR1 is SGHRS and CDR2 is YFSETQ. Trimming left V 1 base short and J 3 bases short, with 11 bases between. CDR3 length: 14 residues. Sequencing used immunoSEQ multiplex PCR; TCRdb keeps in-frame clones, though not all of them. The table has approximately 180,000 clones, roughly 87% seen once; the top ten hold under 3%. This TCR was recovered from a woman aged 40 to 50 with acute COVID-19. The source material was PBMCs or T cells enriched from blood (not recorded which). The V gene is TRBV5-1, the J gene TRBJ2-7, with unresolved D. CDR3 bases: TGCGCCAGCAGCTTGAAGCTACCAAACTACGAGCAGTACTTC. It specifies CASSLKLPNYEQYF. The complete variable domain, with remaining parts taken from reference TRBV5-1 and TRBJ2-7, reads KAGVTQTPRYLIKTRGQQVTLSCSPISGHRSVSWYQQTPGQGLQFLFEYFSETQRNKGNFPGRFSGRQFSNSRSEMNVSTLELGDSALYLCASSLKLPNYEQYFGPGTRLTVT.